The 6 T cell receptor beta chains below all came from one sample that was sequenced in a study of cytomegalovirus exposure and HLA in healthy donors. The PCR contained 60 Vbeta and 13 Jbeta primers. Produced via immunoSEQ multiplex PCR; TCRdb's table is partial and in-frame only. The sample holds about 120,000 clones; approximately 9.4% are singletons and the top ten take less than 4%. The sample taken for sequencing was PBMCs. Source of these receptors: a man aged 30 to 45 in good health and CMV-seronegative.

In the case of this clone: The junction departs from germline at one end; a sequencing error may be responsible. The sample has other DNA sequences that encode this CDR3 too. The J gene is TRBJ2-7, the V gene TRBV4-3, with D perhaps TRBD2 (5 bases). The CDR3 is 15 amino acids. Per germline, CDR1 LGHNA and CDR2 YSLEER. This CDR3 reads CASSQGTPPSYEQYF. The CDR3 DNA follows: TGCGCCAGCAGCCAAGGGACTCCACCCTCCTACGAACAGTACTTC.

Only a few counts were recorded for this clone. CDR3 in amino acids: CASSLVGRQYNSPLHF. The CDR3 nucleotides read TGCGCCAGCAGCTTGGTTGGGCGACAGTATAATTCACCCCTCCACTTT. The rearrangement links TRBV5-1 to TRBJ1-6; maybe TRBD1 (5 bases). The CDR3 is made up of 16 amino acids. Trimming stripped 0 bases from V and 4 bases from J, with 11 bases between. The germline V gene encodes CDR1 SGHRS and CDR2 YFSETQ.

The J gene is TRBJ1-1, the V gene TRBV10-3; 8 nucleotides line up with TRBD1. Germline CDR1 reads ENHRY; CDR2 reads SYGVKD. This CDR3 is built from 14 residues. V trimming: 2 bases; J trimming: 1 base; junction bases outside the gene matches: 0. CDR3 in amino acids: CAISETGGNTEAFF. CDR3 nucleotides: TGTGCCATCAGTGAGACAGGGGGGAACACTGAAGCTTTCTTT.

The chain is built from TRBV5-4 and TRBJ2-3; D is undetermined. Per germline, CDR1 SGHNT and CDR2 YYREEE (reference sequence). V dropped 2 bases and J dropped 2 bases, with 9 bases sitting between them. The CDR3 runs to 14 residues. This CDR3 reads CASSFPGYTDTQYF. Written as DNA, the CDR3 is TGTGCCAGCAGCTTCCCGGGTTACACAGATACGCAGTATTTT.

This chain connects TRBV28 to TRBJ2-7; 7 positions agree with TRBD2. V lost 2 bases, J lost 3 bases, and 4 bases stayed unmatched. The CDR3 extends over 14 amino acids. Germline-derived CDR1 and CDR2 are MDHEN and SYDVKM. The CDR3 is CASSLGGRGYEQYF. In DNA form, the CDR3 reads TGTGCCAGCAGTTTAGGCGGGAGAGGCTACGAGCAGTACTTC.

There are a few counts of this clone. The chain is built from TRBV7-8 and TRBJ2-2; possible D gene TRBD2, 5 bases. The V end lost 3 bases, the J end lost 0 bases, and 11 bases lay between the germline ends. The CDR3 has 16 residues. Germline V CDR1 and CDR2: SGHVS, FQNEAQ. This chain's CDR3 is CASSLQAAANTGELFF. CDR3 nucleotide sequence: TGTGCCAGCAGCTTGCAAGCGGCCGCGAACACCGGGGAGCTGTTTTTT.